Below, 17 T cell receptor beta chains from the same sample are listed, as sequenced in a study of control samples from healthy donors and cancer patients (dated by TCRdb to about 2020). Library preparation used the immunoSEQ multiplex PCR assay. The table was pulled from immuneACCESS by TCRdb, which kept in-frame rearrangements only. Such tables lose some clones; where checked, under half of the loss comes from unresolved V genes, and the rest has no known cause. The sample table lists about 160,000 clones, roughly 93% of them with a count of one. The biggest ten clones account for 4.5% to 6% of the sample. The sequenced sample consisted of blood. Source of these receptors: a man younger than 35 in good health.

V usage is TRBV28 and J usage is TRBJ1-1; no reliable D call. V gave up 5 bases and J gave up 1 base, with 11 bases separating them. This CDR3 is built from 14 residues. Germline V gene sequence: CDR1 MDHEN, CDR2 SYDVKM. This chain's CDR3 is CASSIGRGNTEAFF. As DNA, the CDR3 is TGTGCCAGCAGTATTGGACGGGGGAACACTGAAGCTTTCTTT.

The chain carries TRBV7-8 and TRBJ2-7; D gene ambiguous. CDR1 and CDR2 (germline): SGHVS, FQNEAQ. The CDR3 has 13 amino acids. V was cut by 2 bases and J by 3 bases, with 8 bases left in between. CDR3 loop: CASSLQILYEQYF. DNA for the CDR3: TGTGCCAGCAGCTTACAGATACTCTACGAGCAGTACTTC.

V is TRBV30 and J is TRBJ2-3; 9 positions agree with TRBD1. V lost 1 base to trimming and J lost 4 bases; unmatched junction nucleotides: 6. Germline V gene data show CDR1 as GTSNPN and CDR2 as SVGIG (reference sequence). The CDR3 runs to 15 residues. CDR3 protein: CAWSAGQGLPDTQYF. CDR3 DNA: TGTGCCTGGAGTGCGGGACAGGGCCTCCCAGATACGCAGTATTTT.

The CDR3 DNA follows: TGTGCCAGCAGCCCAATTGACAGGAATAACTATGGCTACACCTTC. Translated: CASSPIDRNNYGYTF. The chain recombines TRBV5-4 with TRBJ1-2; TRBD1 might be the D (6 bases). The CDR3 contains 15 residues. V lost 4 bases, J lost 1 base, and 14 bases lay in between. Germline V gene lookup returns CDR1 SGHNT and CDR2 YYREEE (reference sequence).

The rearrangement uses TRBV5-8 and TRBJ1-5; D not certain. The germline V and J ends were trimmed by 0 bases and 1 base, with 2 bases remaining between them. The CDR3 runs 13 residues. Germline V gene lookup returns CDR1 SGHTS and CDR2 YDEGEE. The CDR3 loop is CASSLASNQPQHF. CDR3 sequence (DNA): TGTGCCAGCAGCTTGGCAAGCAATCAGCCCCAGCATTTT.

This chain links TRBV28 with TRBJ1-1; D unresolved. This CDR3 spans 15 amino acids. Germline lookup yields CDR1 MDHEN and CDR2 SYDVKM. V dropped 1 base and J dropped 0 bases, with 9 bases sitting between them. The CDR3 nucleotides are TGTGCCAGCAGTTTATCAAGAGGGCTGAACACTGAAGCTTTCTTT. It codes for CASSLSRGLNTEAFF.

CDR3: CASSHDPPGYGYTF. In nucleotides, the CDR3 is TGTGCCAGCAGCCATGACCCCCCAGGGTATGGCTACACCTTC. This chain connects TRBV3-1 (or the pseudogene TRBV3-2) to TRBJ1-2, with D tentatively TRBD1 (5 bases). CDR1 and CDR2 from the germline V gene are LGHDT and YNNKEL (reference sequence). Deletions cut 3 bases from V and 5 bases from J, with 13 bases between. The CDR3 loop spans 14 amino acids.

This clone appeared once. The rearrangement links TRBV29-1 to TRBJ2-2; D possibly corresponds to TRBD1 (6 bases). This CDR3 has 14 amino acids. With 6 bases removed from V and 3 bases from J, the gap between germline ends came to 14 bases. Per germline, CDR1 SQVTM and CDR2 ANQGSEA. CDR3 nucleotides: TGCAGCGTACGCTCAGGGGTTGACACCGGGGAGCTGTTTTTT. This codes for CSVRSGVDTGELFF.

The V gene is TRBV4-1, the J gene TRBJ1-1; D not certain. The V gene's germline CDR1 is MGHRA and CDR2 YSYEKL. The CDR3 has 15 amino acids. The V end lost 4 bases, the J end lost 0 bases, and 12 bases lay between the germline ends. The CDR3 sequence: CASSPTTGVNTEAFF. As DNA, the CDR3 is TGCGCCAGCAGCCCGACGACCGGAGTGAACACTGAAGCTTTCTTT.

V and J are TRBV14 and TRBJ1-2; no firm D call. Germline CDR1 reads SGHDN; CDR2 reads FVKESK. V was pared by 1 base and J by 3 bases, with 12 bases between. The CDR3 has 15 residues. CDR3 sequence reads: CASSQVSRTDYGYTF. The DNA of the CDR3 is TGTGCCAGCAGCCAAGTCTCCCGCACCGACTATGGCTACACCTTC. Drawing the rest from reference TRBV14 and TRBJ1-2, the complete variable domain is EAGVTQFPSHSVIEKGQTVTLRCDPISGHDNLYWYRRVMGKEIKFLLHFVKESKQDESGMPNNRFLAERTGGTYSTLKVQPAELEDSGVYFCASSQVSRTDYGYTFGSGTRLTVV.

The chain combines TRBV12-2 with TRBJ2-3; TRBD2 is the table's D call and was not checked against the DNA. TRBV12-2 is an annotated pseudogene. CDR3 size: 16 residues. CDR3 sequence reads: CASRPRGRGDADTQYF. CDR3 nucleotide sequence: TGTGCAAGTCGCCCGAGGGGGCGGGGGGACGCAGATACGCAGTATTTT.

CDR3 sequence reads: CASSPLGRVGEQYF. CDR3 bases: TGTGCCAGCAGCCCCCTGGGACGAGTGGGCGAGCAGTACTTC. The chain carries TRBV7-2 and TRBJ2-7; D may match TRBD1 or TRBD2 (5 bases each). CDR1 is SGHTA, CDR2 FQGNSA, per germline. V lost 5 bases, J lost 6 bases, and 17 bases lay in between. The CDR3 is made up of 14 amino acids. The whole variable domain, remainder taken from reference TRBV7-2 and TRBJ2-7, is GAGVSQSPSNKVTEKGKDVELRCDPISGHTALYWYRQSLGQGLEFLIYFQGNSAPDKSGLPSDRFSAERTGGSVSTLTIQRTQQEDSAVYLCASSPLGRVGEQYFGPGTRLTVT.

The J gene is TRBJ2-7, the V gene TRBV6-5; D perhaps matches TRBD1 (5 bases). With 0 bases removed from V and 6 bases from J, the gap between germline ends came to 12 bases. Looked up from germline, CDR1 is MNHEY and CDR2 is SVGAGI. The CDR3 has 14 residues. CDR3 nucleotides: TGTGCCAGCAGTTACTCGATTCTGGGGCCCGAGCAGTACTTC. Translation: CASSYSILGPEQYF.

V is TRBV14 and J is TRBJ2-7, with unresolved D. Germline CDR1 reads SGHDN; CDR2 reads FVKESK. CDR3 size: 13 residues. The V end lost 1 base, the J end lost 4 bases, and 8 bases lay between the germline ends. The CDR3 DNA is TGTGCCAGCAGCCAAGTCGGACCTTACGAGCAGTACTTC. Protein product: CASSQVGPYEQYF.

In DNA, the CDR3 is TGCGCCAGCAGCTTGTCTATGTTGGGCACAGATACGCAGTATTTT. It codes for CASSLSMLGTDTQYF. This sequence joins TRBV5-1 and TRBJ2-3; D remains unclear. Germline V gives CDR1 SGHRS, CDR2 YFSETQ. The V and J ends lost 1 base and 1 base respectively, with 10 bases between them. CDR3 length: 15 amino acids.

This rearrangement joins TRBV28 to TRBJ2-6, with unresolved D. With 8 bases removed from V and 0 bases from J, the gap between germline ends came to 14 bases. The CDR3 has 16 residues. Germline values: CDR1 MDHEN, CDR2 SYDVKM. The DNA of the CDR3 is TGTGCCAGCCTATCTGACCTTGCCTCTGGGGCCAACGTCCTGACTTTC. Its protein is CASLSDLASGANVLTF.

This rearrangement joins TRBV4-1 to TRBJ1-2, with D possibly matching TRBD1 (5 bases). The CDR3 covers 17 residues. Germline values: CDR1 MGHRA, CDR2 YSYEKL. Trimming took 1 base from V and 2 from J, leaving 17 bases between them. The CDR3 loop is CASSQVPGRGGNYGYTF. DNA for the CDR3: TGCGCCAGCAGCCAAGTTCCGGGGCGGGGGGGAAACTATGGCTACACCTTC.